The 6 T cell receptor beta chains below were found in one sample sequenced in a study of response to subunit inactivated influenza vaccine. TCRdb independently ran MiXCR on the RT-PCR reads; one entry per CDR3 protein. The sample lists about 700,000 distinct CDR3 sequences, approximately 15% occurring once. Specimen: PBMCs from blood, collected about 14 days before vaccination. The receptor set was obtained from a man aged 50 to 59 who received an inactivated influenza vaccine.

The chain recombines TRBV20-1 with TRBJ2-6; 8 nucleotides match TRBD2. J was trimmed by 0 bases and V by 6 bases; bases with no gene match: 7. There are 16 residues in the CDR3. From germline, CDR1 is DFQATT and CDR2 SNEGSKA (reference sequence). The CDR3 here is CSADSGDFSGANVLTF. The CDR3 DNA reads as TGCAGTGCCGATAGCGGGGACTTCTCTGGGGCCAACGTCCTGACTTTC.

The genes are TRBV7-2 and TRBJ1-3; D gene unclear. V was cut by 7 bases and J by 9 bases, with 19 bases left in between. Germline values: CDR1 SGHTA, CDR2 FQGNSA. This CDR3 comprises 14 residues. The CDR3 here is CASNPGAASGTIYF. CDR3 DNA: TGTGCCAGCAACCCGGGCGCCGCGTCAGGCACCATATATTTT.

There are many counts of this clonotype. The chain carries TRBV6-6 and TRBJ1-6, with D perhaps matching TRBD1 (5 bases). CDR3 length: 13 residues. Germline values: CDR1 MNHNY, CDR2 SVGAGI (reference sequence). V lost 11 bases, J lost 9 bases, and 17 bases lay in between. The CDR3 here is CASRGTLSSPLHF. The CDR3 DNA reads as TGTGCCTCCCGGGGGACCTTGAGTTCACCCCTCCACTTT.

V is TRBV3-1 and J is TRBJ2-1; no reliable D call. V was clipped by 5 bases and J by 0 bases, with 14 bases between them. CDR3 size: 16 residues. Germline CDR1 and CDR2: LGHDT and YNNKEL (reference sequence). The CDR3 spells CASSAKGNPSYNEQFF. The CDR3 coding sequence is TGTGCCAGCAGCGCGAAGGGCAACCCCTCCTACAATGAGCAGTTCTTC.

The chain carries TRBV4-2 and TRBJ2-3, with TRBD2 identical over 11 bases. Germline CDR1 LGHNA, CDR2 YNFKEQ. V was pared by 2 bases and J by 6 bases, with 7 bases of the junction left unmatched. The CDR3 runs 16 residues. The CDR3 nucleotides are TGTGCCAGCAGCCAACATAGCGGGAGGGTTTTCGATACGCAGTATTTT. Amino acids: CASSQHSGRVFDTQYF.

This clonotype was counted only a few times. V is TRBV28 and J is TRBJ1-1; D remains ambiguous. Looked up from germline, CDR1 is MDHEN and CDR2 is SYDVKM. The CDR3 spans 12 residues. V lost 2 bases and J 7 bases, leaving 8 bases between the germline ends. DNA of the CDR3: TGTGCCAGCAGTTTAATGACAAGTGAAGCTTTCTTT. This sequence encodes CASSLMTSEAFF.